Sequencing of this T cell receptor beta chain was carried out in a study of T cell changes during pregnancy in multiple sclerosis. Per the germline V gene, CDR1 is MGHRA and CDR2 is YSYEKL. V was cut by 4 bases and J by 5 bases, with 11 bases left in between. The CDR3 consists of 13 residues. TCRdb's copy holds only in-frame clones and misses some; the assay was immunoSEQ multiplex PCR. This sample yields 70,000 or so clones, of which around 90% are seen a single time; less than 0.45% belongs to the top ten. This TCR derives from a female donor with multiple sclerosis, enrolled in a pregnancy study. This chain connects TRBV4-1 to TRBJ2-5; D is undetermined. Source: CD4+ T cells from peripheral blood mononuclear cells, taken before pregnancy. The CDR3 here is CASSLTVRETQYF. The CDR3 nucleotides are TGCGCCAGCAGCCTCACAGTCCGCGAGACCCAGTACTTC.